This T cell receptor beta chain was recorded in a study of shared clonotypes between healthy human individuals. Study in general: Researchers assigned three CD4 naive, three CD4 memory, two CD8 naive and one CD8 memory plate to each donor.

Original handling: Junction-only sequences without quality scores came from ImmunoSEQ, so filtering differed. Clones were read by immunoSEQ multiplex PCR, and TCRdb kept only the in-frame ones, dropping some. Clone size and the V and J calls come from that table; the DNA yielded D and trimming. Among 200,000 to 250,000 clones, 65% were seen once, and the ten largest hold around 10%. The germline V and J ends were trimmed by 5 bases and 3 bases, with 13 bases remaining between them. The CDR3 has 14 residues. Germline V gives CDR1 SGHTA, CDR2 FQGNSA. V usage is TRBV7-2 and J usage is TRBJ1-2; D uncertain. This receptor was identified in a young man in good health. The sample was memory CD4+ T cells sorted from blood. Regarding subset: CD45RA-negative fraction. CDR3 DNA sequence: TGTGCCAGCAGCCCCGAGAGGAGTGACTATGGCTACACCTTC. Residues: CASSPERSDYGYTF.